This record concerns one T cell receptor (beta chain) sequence. These data belong to a study of technical replicates of blood from a handful of donors. Data came from immunoSEQ multiplex PCR; TCRdb stores just in-frame clones and leaves some out. The sample gives under 85,000 clones, roughly 93% of which show up once; 0.35% to 0.4% is in the top ten. Sequenced sample: T cells isolated from PBMCs. This TCR came from a human donor in good health.

DNA for the CDR3: TGTGCCAGCAGCCACCCAATTCAAGGACACAACACCGGGGAGCTGTTTTTT. It codes for CASSHPIQGHNTGELFF. V gene TRBV7-9 combines with J gene TRBJ2-2; tentative D call: TRBD1 (5 bases). The CDR3 has 17 amino acids. Trimming pared 5 bases from V and 2 bases from J, leaving 18 bases between. Per germline, CDR1 SEHNR and CDR2 FQNEAQ (reference sequence).